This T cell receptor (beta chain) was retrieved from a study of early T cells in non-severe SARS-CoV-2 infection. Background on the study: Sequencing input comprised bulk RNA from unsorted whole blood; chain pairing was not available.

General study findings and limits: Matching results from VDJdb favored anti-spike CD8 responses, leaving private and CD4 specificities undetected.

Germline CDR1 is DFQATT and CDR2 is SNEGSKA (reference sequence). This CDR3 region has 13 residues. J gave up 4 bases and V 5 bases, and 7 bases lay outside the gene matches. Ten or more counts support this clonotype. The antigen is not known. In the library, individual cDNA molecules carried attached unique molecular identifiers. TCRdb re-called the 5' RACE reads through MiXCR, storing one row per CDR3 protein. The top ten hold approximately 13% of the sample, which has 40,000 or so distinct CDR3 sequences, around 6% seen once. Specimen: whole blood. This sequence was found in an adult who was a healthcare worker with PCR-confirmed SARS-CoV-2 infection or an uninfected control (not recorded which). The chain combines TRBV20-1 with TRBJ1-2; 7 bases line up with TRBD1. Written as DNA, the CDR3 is TGCAGTGCTCCGACAGGGATGGCCTATGGCTACACCTTC. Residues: CSAPTGMAYGYTF.